This T cell receptor beta chain was documented in a study of cytomegalovirus exposure and HLA in healthy donors. TCRdb's copy holds only in-frame clones and misses some; the assay was immunoSEQ multiplex PCR. This sample has hundreds of thousands of clones; roughly 84% occur once, and the top ten carry around 13%. The CDR3 spans 16 residues. Germline-derived CDR1 and CDR2 are MNHEY and SVGAGI. V lost 0 bases and J lost 7, with 18 bases in between. The V and J genes are TRBV6-5 and TRBJ1-2; no definite D call. This receptor was obtained from a man in his late teens or twenties in good health and CMV-seropositive. Sequencing input: PBMCs. CDR3 amino acids: CASSYSFVRSRVGYTF. The CDR3 region has the DNA TGTGCCAGCAGTTACTCGTTCGTCAGAAGCCGTGTTGGCTACACCTTC.